This T cell receptor (beta chain) was sequenced in a study of regulatory T cells in long-lasting Graves disease. At the level of the study: For under 3 months, newly diagnosed Graves' patients had been taking antithyroid drugs.

Findings and caveats of the study: The TCR repertoire of persistent Graves' patients was less diverse than that of newly diagnosed ones.

The time point is: newly diagnosed GD, antithyroid drugs for less than 3 months. PBMC RNA was the source of the TCR library. The authors diagnosed Graves' disease using American Thyroid Association guidelines. This clonotype was seen many times. The antigen is unknown. iRepertoire HTBI primers and Arm-PCR of CDR3 regions built TCR beta libraries. TCRdb re-analysed the multiplex PCR reads in MiXCR, keeping a single row per CDR3 protein. The sample has 380,000 or so distinct CDR3 sequences, roughly 15% seen once; the top ten hold about 19%. There are 14 residues in the CDR3. V lost 3 bases and J lost 4, with 13 bases in between. From germline, CDR1 is GTSNPN and CDR2 SVGIG (reference sequence). In addition, the sample was reused for a study of T cells in Graves' hyperthyroidism and ophthalmopathy.

This chain joins TRBV30 and TRBJ1-5; D may be TRBD1 (5 bases). The sequence was obtained from a woman aged 18-29 years with Graves disease. Sequenced material: peripheral blood mononuclear cells (PBMCs), taken at new diagnosis, from a patient treated with antithyroid drugs. The CDR3 nucleotides read TGTGCCTGGAGCGCAGGGACCGTAAATCAGCCCCAGCATTTT. It is translated as CAWSAGTVNQPQHF.